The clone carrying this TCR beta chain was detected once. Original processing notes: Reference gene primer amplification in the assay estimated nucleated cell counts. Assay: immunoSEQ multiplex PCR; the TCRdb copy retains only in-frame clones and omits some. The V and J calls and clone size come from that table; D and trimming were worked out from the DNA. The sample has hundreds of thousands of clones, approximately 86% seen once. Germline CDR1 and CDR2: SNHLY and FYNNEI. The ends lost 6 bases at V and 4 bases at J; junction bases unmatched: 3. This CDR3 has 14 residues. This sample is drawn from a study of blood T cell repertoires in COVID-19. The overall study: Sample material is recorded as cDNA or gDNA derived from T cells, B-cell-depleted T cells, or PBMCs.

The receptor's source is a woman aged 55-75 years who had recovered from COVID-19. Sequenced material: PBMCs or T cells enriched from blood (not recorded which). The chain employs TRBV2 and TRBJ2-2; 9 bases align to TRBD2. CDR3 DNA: TGTGCCAGCAGGGGACTAGCTCCCACCGGGGAGCTGTTTTTT. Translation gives CASRGLAPTGELFF.